This T cell receptor (beta chain) was obtained from a study of T cell changes during pregnancy in multiple sclerosis (dated by TCRdb to between 2018 and 2020). At the level of the whole study: The study examined how the T cell repertoire changed over the course of pregnancy in women with multiple sclerosis.

The library was built by means of the immunoSEQ multiplex PCR assay. TCRdb mirrors the immuneACCESS table, restricted to in-frame sequences. Some clones are absent from its copies; in checked studies, under half trace to an unresolved V gene, and the reason for the others is unknown. This sample holds 50,000 to 65,000 clones; roughly nine tenths were observed only once. In total, the top ten clones hold about 0.76% of the sample. From the cysteine up to the phenylalanine, the CDR3 has a length of 15 residues. The kept DNA is CDR3 alone, 45 bases in frame from the first base. CDR1 MNHEY and CDR2 SVGAGI were looked up in the germline V gene. The trim is 0 bases for V and 8 bases for J, with a gap of 11 bases between the germline ends. About this clone: Its antigen remains unidentified. The sample holds no much larger clone one base away, and base qualities are not on file.

Specimen: CD4+ T cells from peripheral blood mononuclear cells, collected in the first trimester of pregnancy. This TCR was recovered from a female donor with multiple sclerosis, enrolled in a pregnancy study. The chain is made from TRBV6-5 and TRBJ1-6, with TRBD1 tentatively as D gene (5 bases match). CDR3 sequence: CASSYSDSSYSPLHF. The nucleotides read TGTGCCAGCAGTTACTCCGACAGTTCTTATTCACCCCTCCACTTT.